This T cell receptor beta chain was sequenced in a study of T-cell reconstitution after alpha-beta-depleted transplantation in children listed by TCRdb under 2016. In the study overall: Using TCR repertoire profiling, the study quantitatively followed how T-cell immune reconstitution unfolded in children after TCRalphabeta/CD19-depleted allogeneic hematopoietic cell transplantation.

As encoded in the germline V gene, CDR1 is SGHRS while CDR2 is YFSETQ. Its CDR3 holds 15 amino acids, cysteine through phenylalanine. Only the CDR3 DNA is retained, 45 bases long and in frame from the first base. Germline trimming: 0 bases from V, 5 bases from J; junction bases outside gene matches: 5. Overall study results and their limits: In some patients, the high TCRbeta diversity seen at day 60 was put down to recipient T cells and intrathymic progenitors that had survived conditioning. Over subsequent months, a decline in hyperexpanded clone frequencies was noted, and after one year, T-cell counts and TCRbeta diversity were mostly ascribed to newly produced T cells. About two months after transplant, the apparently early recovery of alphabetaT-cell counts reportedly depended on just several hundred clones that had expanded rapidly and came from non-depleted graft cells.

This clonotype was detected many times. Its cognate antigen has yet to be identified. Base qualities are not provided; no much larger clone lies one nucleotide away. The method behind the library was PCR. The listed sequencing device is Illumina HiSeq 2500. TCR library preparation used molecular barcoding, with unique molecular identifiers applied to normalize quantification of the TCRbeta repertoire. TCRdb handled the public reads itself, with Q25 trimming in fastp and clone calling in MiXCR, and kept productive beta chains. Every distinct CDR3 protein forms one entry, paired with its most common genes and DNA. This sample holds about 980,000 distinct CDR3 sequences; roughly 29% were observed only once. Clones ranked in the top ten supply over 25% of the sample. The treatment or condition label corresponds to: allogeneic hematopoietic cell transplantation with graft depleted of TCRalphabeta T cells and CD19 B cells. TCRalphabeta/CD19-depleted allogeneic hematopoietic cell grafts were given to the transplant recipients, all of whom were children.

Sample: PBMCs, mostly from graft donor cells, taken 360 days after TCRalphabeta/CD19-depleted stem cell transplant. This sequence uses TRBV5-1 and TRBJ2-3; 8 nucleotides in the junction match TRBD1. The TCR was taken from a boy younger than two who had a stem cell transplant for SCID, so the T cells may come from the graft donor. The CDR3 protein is CASSLGHGQGDTQYF. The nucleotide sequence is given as TGCGCCAGCAGCTTGGGTCACGGACAGGGAGATACGCAGTATTTT.